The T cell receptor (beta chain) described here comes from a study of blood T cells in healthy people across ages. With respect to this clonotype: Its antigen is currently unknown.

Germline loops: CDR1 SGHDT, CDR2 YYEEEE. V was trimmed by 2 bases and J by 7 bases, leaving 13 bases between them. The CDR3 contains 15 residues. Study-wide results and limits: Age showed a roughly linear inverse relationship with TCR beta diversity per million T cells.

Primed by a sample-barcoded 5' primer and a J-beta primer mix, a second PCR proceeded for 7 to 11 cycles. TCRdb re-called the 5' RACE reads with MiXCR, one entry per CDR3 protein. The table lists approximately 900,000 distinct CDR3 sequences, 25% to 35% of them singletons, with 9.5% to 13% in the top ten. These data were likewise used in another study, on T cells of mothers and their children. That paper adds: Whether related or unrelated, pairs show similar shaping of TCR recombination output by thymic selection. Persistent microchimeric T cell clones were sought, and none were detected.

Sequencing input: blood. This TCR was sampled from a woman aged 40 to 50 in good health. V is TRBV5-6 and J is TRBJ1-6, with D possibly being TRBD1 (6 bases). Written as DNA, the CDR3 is TGTGCCAGCAGCTTCAGGGGACGATCAAATTCACCCCTCCACTTT. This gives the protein CASSFRGRSNSPLHF.